Below are 20 T cell receptor beta chains sequenced from a single sample in a study of tumor and adjacent non-tumor tissue in lung cancer. This sample's RNA came from whole unsorted tissue. This non-tumor lung sample came from over 3 cm beyond the tumor edge. The library came from three nested PCR rounds adapted from ARM-PCR protocols. TCRdb reprocessed the multiplex PCR reads via MiXCR and lists one record per CDR3 protein. The top ten clones hold 19% of a sample with some 100,000 distinct CDR3 sequences, around 57% of them seen once. Sequencing was done on a sample of distant non-tumor lung tissue. The receptors derive from a man between 60 and 75 years old with non-small cell lung cancer.

About this clonotype itself: This may come from a read error, since a much larger clone is one base off. The V and J genes are TRBV20-1 and TRBJ2-7, with D possibly matching TRBD2 (6 bases). The CDR3 has 11 amino acids. Germline V gene data show CDR1 as DFQATT and CDR2 as SNEGSKA (reference sequence). The CDR3 reads CNAPRGYEQYF. The CDR3 DNA follows: TGCAATGCACCGCGGGGCTACGAGCAGTACTTC.

This clonotype was observed once. This chain links TRBV2 with TRBJ2-1; the D gene is possibly TRBD2 (7 bases). CDR1 and CDR2 (germline): SNHLY, FYNNEI. CDR3 length: 16 residues. Trimming left V 5 bases short and J 16 bases short, with 30 bases between. DNA of the CDR3: TGTGCCAGCAGTACAAACCCGGGGGGCCCCCAGGAGCAACTTTTCTTC. The encoded protein is CASSTNPGGPQEQLFF.

The chain is built from TRBV6-5 and TRBJ2-3; 10 nucleotides agree with TRBD2. CDR3 length equals 16 residues. Germline V gives CDR1 MNHEY, CDR2 SVGAGI. V shed 10 bases, J shed 6 bases, and the junction held 16 bases outside the gene matches. Here the CDR3 DNA reads TGTGCCATCAAGGGACTAGCGCCCGTCAAGGGGGATACGCAGTATTTT. This sequence encodes CAIKGLAPVKGDTQYF.

About this clonotype: A junction boundary mismatches the germline segment, possibly from a read error. V is TRBV10-2 and J is TRBJ1-2, with no clear D. The CDR3 is 14 residues long. The V gene's germline CDR1 is WSHSY and CDR2 SAAADI. CDR3 sequence (DNA): TGCGTCAGCAGCTCTAGTTTCCCTAACTATGGCTACACCTTC. This translates into CVSSSSFPNYGYTF.

In this sample, this clonotype turned up many times. The J gene is TRBJ2-4, the V gene TRBV6-2 or TRBV6-3; possible D gene TRBD2, 5 bases. The length of the CDR3 is 17 residues. Trimming shortened V by 4 bases and J by 1 base, and 17 bases separated the two germline ends. Germline V gene lookup returns CDR1 MNHEY and CDR2 SVGEGT. CDR3 nucleotide sequence: TGTGCCAGCAGTTCGCCCGGGAATCTCGTCGCCAAAAACATTCAGTACTTC. Encoded protein: CASSSPGNLVAKNIQYF.

On this clonotype: A read error is likely, as this CDR3 ends without the conserved phenylalanine or tryptophan. V is TRBV6-1 and J is TRBJ1-5; D may be TRBD1 (5 bases). Germline V gives CDR1 MNHNS, CDR2 SASEGT. The CDR3 contains 17 residues. The V gene lost 7 bases and the J gene lost 2 bases, with 21 bases spanning the gap. The CDR3 coding sequence is TGTGCCAGCACCATGAATCAACAGGTGTTAGGCAATCAGCCCCAGCATTCT. Protein sequence: CASTMNQQVLGNQPQHS.

This clonotype has at least ten counts. V usage is TRBV10-3 and J usage is TRBJ2-3, with D maybe TRBD2 (6 bases). CDR3 size: 14 residues. Per germline, CDR1 ENHRY and CDR2 SYGVKD. V lost 7 bases and J lost 2, with 13 bases in between. CDR3 residues: CAIKFASDTDTQYF. CDR3 sequence (DNA): TGTGCCATCAAGTTTGCTAGCGACACAGATACGCAGTATTTT.

Worth noting for this clonotype: One junction end disagrees with the germline gene, perhaps due to a read error. The rearrangement links TRBV11-1 to TRBJ1-6; 9 bases agree with TRBD1. Germline V gives CDR1 SGHAT, CDR2 FQDESV (reference sequence). This CDR3 region has 15 residues. CDR3 loop: CASNRGQGNNSLLHF. The CDR3 DNA sequence: TGCGCCAGCAACCGAGGACAGGGGAACAATTCACTCCTCCACTTT.

Worth noting for this clonotype: One base away lies a much larger clone, so this may be a sequencing read error. The rearrangement uses TRBV7-9 and TRBJ2-3; 16 nucleotides align to TRBD2. This CDR3 spans 16 amino acids. J lost 3 bases, V lost 3 bases, and 0 bases had no gene match. CDR1 is SEHNR, CDR2 FQNEAQ, per germline (reference sequence). The CDR3 nucleotides read TGTGCCAGCAGCTTGGGACTAGCGGGGGGGACAGATACGCAGTATTTT. It specifies CASSLGLAGGTDTQYF.

As concerns this clonotype: At one boundary the junction diverges from the germline segment, which might be a read error. The chain is built from TRBV11-3 and TRBJ2-7; 8 bases fit TRBD2. Germline-derived CDR1 and CDR2 are SGHNT and YENEEA. This CDR3 has 14 residues. The DNA of the CDR3 is TGCGTCAGCAGCTTGGGACTAGTGTCGGGGGAGCAGTACTTC. Translation: CVSSLGLVSGEQYF.

This clonotype was seen many times. The rearrangement uses TRBV7-9 and TRBJ2-1, with D maybe TRBD2 (5 bases). Germline CDR1 and CDR2: SEHNR and FQNEAQ (reference sequence). The ends were cut back, 8 bases at V and 4 bases at J, with 9 bases in the middle. The CDR3 is made up of 12 amino acids. The CDR3 sequence is CASGAEYNEQFF. CDR3 coding DNA: TGTGCCAGCGGAGCGGAATACAATGAGCAGTTCTTC.

Turning to this clonotype: Relative to the germline gene, one junction end is altered; a read error may explain this. CDR3: CSVILGAGDNNQLQHF. DNA for the CDR3: TGCAGCGTTATCTTAGGGGCTGGTGATAACAATCAGCTCCAGCATTTT. The chain carries TRBV29-1 and TRBJ1-5, with D perhaps TRBD1 (5 bases). The CDR3 contains 16 residues. Germline CDR1 and CDR2: SQVTM and ANQGSEA. The variable domain in full, completed from reference TRBV29-1 and TRBJ1-5, reads SAVISQKPSRDICQRGTSLTIQCQVDSQVTMMFWYRQQPGQSLTLIATANQGSEATYESGFVIDKFPISRPNLTFSTLTVSNMSPEDSSIYLCSVILGAGDNNQLQHFGDGTRLSIL.

This clonotype was found many times. V is TRBV5-1 and J is TRBJ1-4; D remains unclear. Between the trimmed V and J ends, which lost 4 bases and 0 bases, there was a span of 13 bases. Germline lookup yields CDR1 SGHRS and CDR2 YFSETQ. CDR3 size: 16 residues. CDR3 amino acids: CASSRSRLTTNEKLFF. CDR3 in DNA: TGCGCCAGCAGCCGGTCCCGACTAACAACTAATGAAAAACTGTTTTTT.

A note on this clonotype: A read error may account for a junction end that differs from germline. The genes are TRBV29-1 and TRBJ2-1; a possible D gene is TRBD2 (6 bases). Germline CDR1 SQVTM, CDR2 ANQGSEA. The CDR3 has 15 residues. The CDR3 DNA follows: TGCAACCTTGAAGGGACTTTCCTCTCCTACGATGAGCAGTTCTTC. The encoded protein is CNLEGTFLSYDEQFF.

This clonotype was observed many times. The chain couples TRBV5-4 to TRBJ1-1; no clear D. The CDR3 is 13 residues long. In germline, CDR1 is SGHNT, CDR2 YYREEE (reference sequence). Trimming left V 1 base short and J 4 bases short, with 8 bases between. CDR3 bases: TGTGCCAGCAGCTTGTCCCGGGTCACTGAAGCTTTCTTT. This translates into CASSLSRVTEAFF. Based on the CDR3 plus reference TRBV5-4 and TRBJ1-1, the full variable domain is ETGVTQSPTHLIKTRGQQVTLRCSSQSGHNTVSWYQQALGQGPQFIFQYYREEENGRGNFPPRFSGLQFPNYSSELNVNALELDDSALYLCASSLSRVTEAFFGQGTRLTVV.

As for this clonotype: It may be a read error: a sequence one base away is much more abundant. The V gene is TRBV20-1, the J gene TRBJ2-7; D is uncertain. The CDR3 loop spans 13 amino acids. The germline V and J ends were trimmed by 1 base and 4 bases, with 11 bases remaining between them. Germline CDR1 reads DFQATT; CDR2 reads SNEGSKA (reference sequence). DNA for the CDR3: TGCAGTGCTAGAGCACCGAAGTCGTACGAGCAGTACTTC. The encoded protein is CSARAPKSYEQYF.

Comments on this clonotype: The junction shows a germline mismatch at one end, possibly a read error. The J gene is TRBJ2-3, the V gene TRBV6-5; the D is unclear. The CDR3 has 13 residues. Germline V gene lookup returns CDR1 MNHEY and CDR2 SVGAGI. CDR3 loop: CASNVVGTDTQYF. CDR3 DNA: TGTGCCAGCAACGTTGTTGGCACGGATACGCAGTATTTT.

This clonotype came up a few times. V gene TRBV18 combines with J gene TRBJ2-7; 7 bases align to TRBD1. V dropped 4 bases and J dropped 4; count of bases not matched to a gene: 7. This CDR3 comprises 14 residues. CDR1 is KGHSH and CDR2 is LQKENI in the germline V gene. The CDR3 here is CASSLTGQAYEQYF. In nucleotides, the CDR3 is TGTGCCAGCTCACTAACTGGACAGGCTTACGAGCAGTACTTC.

The chain has TRBV12-3 or TRBV12-4 and TRBJ1-1; D not certain. CDR3 length: 15 amino acids. Trimming took off 1 base at V and 1 base at J, with 10 bases between the two ends. This CDR3 is CASSLGVGRNTEAFF. The CDR3 DNA sequence: TGTGCCAGCAGTTTAGGGGTCGGCAGGAACACTGAAGCTTTCTTT.

The V call is TRBV29-1, the J call TRBJ2-1; 11 bases match TRBD2. CDR3 length equals 15 residues. Germline lookup yields CDR1 SQVTM and CDR2 ANQGSEA. Germline trimming cut 6 bases from V and 9 bases from J; bases unmatched to any gene: 13. The CDR3 sequence: CSVTGGLAGGTEQFF. Here the CDR3 DNA reads TGCAGCGTCACCGGCGGTCTAGCGGGAGGTACTGAGCAGTTCTTC.